This T cell receptor (beta chain) originates from a study of regulatory T cells in long-lasting Graves disease. HTBI primers from iRepertoire and Arm-PCR of CDR3 regions yielded the TCR beta libraries. MiXCR was run by TCRdb on the multiplex PCR reads, yielding one entry per CDR3 protein. The sample lists about 540,000 distinct CDR3 sequences, 13% occurring once. This clonotype was seen many times. No antigen is known for it. Time point of the sample: newly diagnosed GD, antithyroid drugs for less than 3 months. Scientists built the TCR library using RNA that was extracted from PBMCs. Study-wide results and caveats: Patients with persistent Graves' had lower TCR diversity than newly diagnosed patients.

Trimming took off 0 bases at V and 6 bases at J, with 6 bases between the two ends. The CDR3 is made up of 13 amino acids. From germline, CDR1 is SGHAT and CDR2 FQDESV (reference sequence). The same sample was also used in a study of T cells in Graves' hyperthyroidism and ophthalmopathy.

The V call is TRBV11-1, the J call TRBJ2-1; D is undetermined. This receptor was taken from a man aged 30 to 45 with Graves disease. This specimen consisted of peripheral blood mononuclear cells (PBMCs), obtained at new diagnosis, from a patient treated with antithyroid drugs. The CDR3 coding sequence is TGTGCCAGCAGCTTAGCCCCCTTCAATGAGCAGTTCTTC. Protein: CASSLAPFNEQFF.